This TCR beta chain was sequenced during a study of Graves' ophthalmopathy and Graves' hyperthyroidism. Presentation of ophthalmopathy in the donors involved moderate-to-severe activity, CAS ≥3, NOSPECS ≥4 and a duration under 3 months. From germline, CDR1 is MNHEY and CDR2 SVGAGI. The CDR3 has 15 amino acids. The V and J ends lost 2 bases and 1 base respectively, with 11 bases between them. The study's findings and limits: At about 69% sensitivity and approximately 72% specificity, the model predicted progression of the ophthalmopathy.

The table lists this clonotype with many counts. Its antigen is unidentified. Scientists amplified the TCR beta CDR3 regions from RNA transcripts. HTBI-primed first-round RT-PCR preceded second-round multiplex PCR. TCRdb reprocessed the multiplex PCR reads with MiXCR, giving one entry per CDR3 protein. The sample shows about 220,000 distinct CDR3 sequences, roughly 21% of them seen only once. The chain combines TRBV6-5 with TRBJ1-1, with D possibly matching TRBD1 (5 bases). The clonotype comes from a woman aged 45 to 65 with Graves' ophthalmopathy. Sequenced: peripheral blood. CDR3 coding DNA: TGTGCCAGCAGTTACAGGGGACGTGCGAACACTGAAGCTTTCTTT. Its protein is CASSYRGRANTEAFF.